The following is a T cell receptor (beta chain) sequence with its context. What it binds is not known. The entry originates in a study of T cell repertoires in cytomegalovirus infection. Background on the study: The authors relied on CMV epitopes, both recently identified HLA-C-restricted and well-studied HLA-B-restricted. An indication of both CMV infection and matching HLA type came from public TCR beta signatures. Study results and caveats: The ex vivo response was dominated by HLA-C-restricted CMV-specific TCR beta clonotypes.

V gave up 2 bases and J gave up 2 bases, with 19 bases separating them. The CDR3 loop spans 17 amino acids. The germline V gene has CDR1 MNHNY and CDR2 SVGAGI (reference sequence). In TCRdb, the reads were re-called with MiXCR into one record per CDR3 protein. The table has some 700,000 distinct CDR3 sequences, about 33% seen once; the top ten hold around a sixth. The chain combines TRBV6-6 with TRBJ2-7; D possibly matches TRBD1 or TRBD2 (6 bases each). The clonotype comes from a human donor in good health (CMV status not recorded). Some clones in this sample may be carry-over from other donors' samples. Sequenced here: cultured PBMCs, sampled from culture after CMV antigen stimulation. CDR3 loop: CASSYPKEGDLTYEQYF. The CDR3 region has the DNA TGTGCCAGCAGTTACCCTAAAGAGGGGGACTTAACCTACGAGCAGTACTTC.